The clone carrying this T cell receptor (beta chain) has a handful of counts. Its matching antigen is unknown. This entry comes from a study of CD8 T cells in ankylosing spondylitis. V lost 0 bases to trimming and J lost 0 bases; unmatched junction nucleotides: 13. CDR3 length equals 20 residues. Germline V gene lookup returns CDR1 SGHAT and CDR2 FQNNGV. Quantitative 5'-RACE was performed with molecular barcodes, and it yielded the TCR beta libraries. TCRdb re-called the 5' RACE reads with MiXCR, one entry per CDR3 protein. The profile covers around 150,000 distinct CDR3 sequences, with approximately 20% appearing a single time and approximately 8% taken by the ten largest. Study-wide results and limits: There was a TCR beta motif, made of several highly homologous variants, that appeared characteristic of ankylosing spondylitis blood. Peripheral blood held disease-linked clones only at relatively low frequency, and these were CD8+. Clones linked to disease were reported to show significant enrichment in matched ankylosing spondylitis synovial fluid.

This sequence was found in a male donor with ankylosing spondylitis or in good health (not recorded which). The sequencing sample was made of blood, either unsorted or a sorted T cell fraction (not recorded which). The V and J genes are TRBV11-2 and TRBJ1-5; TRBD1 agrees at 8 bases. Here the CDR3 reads CASSLESAGGWAISNQPQHF. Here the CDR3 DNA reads TGTGCCAGCAGCTTAGAATCGGCAGGGGGCTGGGCTATTAGCAATCAGCCCCAGCATTTT. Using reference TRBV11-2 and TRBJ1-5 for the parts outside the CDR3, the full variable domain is EAGVAQSPRYKIIEKRQSVAFWCNPISGHATLYWYQQILGQGPKLLIQFQNNGVVDDSQLPKDRFSAERLKGVDSTLKIQPAKLEDSAVYLCASSLESAGGWAISNQPQHFGDGTRLSIL.